The clone carrying this T cell receptor beta chain has a count of ten or more. The antigen remains undetermined. Described time point: newly diagnosed GD, antithyroid drugs for less than 3 months. From PBMCs, RNA was extracted and then used to make the TCR library. These data are taken from a study of regulatory T cells in long-lasting Graves disease. Study results and limitations: Preferential use of TRBV28, TRBJ1-2 and TRBJ2-5 was seen in persistent disease. The number of shared public clonotypes was higher in persistent patients (around 2,500) than new patients (966). TCR diversity was lower in persistent than newly diagnosed Graves' disease.

The CDR3 has 16 amino acids. Germline CDR1 MNHEY, CDR2 SVGAGI. V was trimmed by 2 bases and J by 4 bases, leaving 15 bases between them. For TCR beta, libraries came from iRepertoire HTBI primers and Arm-PCR of CDR3 regions. TCRdb redid the calling of the multiplex PCR reads with MiXCR, one entry per CDR3 protein. This sample has about 500,000 distinct CDR3 sequences, with 9.5% to 15% found just once. The same data also contributed to another study, on T cells in Graves' hyperthyroidism and ophthalmopathy.

The V call is TRBV6-5, the J call TRBJ1-3; TRBD1 might be the D (6 bases). Sequenced material: peripheral blood mononuclear cells (PBMCs), taken at new diagnosis, from a patient treated with antithyroid drugs. This receptor was obtained from a woman aged 30 to 39 with Graves disease. CDR3 amino acids: CASSYGAGANGNTIYF. CDR3 in DNA: TGTGCCAGCAGTTACGGTGCGGGGGCGAACGGAAACACCATATATTTT.